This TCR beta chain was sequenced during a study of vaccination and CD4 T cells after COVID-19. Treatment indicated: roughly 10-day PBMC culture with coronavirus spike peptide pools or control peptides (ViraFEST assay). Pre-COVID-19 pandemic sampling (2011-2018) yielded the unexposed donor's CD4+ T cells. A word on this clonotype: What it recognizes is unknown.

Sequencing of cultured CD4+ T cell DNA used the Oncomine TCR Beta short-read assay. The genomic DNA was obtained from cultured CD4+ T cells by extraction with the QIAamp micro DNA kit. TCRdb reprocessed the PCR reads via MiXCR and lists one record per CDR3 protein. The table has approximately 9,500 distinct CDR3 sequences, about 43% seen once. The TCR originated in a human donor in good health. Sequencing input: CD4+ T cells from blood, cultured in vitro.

The CDR3 protein is CSAGEHSRVGYTF. The CDR3 DNA reads as TGCAGTGCTGGGGAGCATTCACGCGTCGGCTACACCTTC. The gene calls are TRBV20-1 and TRBJ1-2; D gene ambiguous. V was pared by 5 bases and J by 8 bases, with 18 bases between. From germline, CDR1 is DFQATT and CDR2 SNEGSKA (reference sequence). CDR3 length: 13 residues.